The present T cell receptor beta chain was sequenced within a study of cytomegalovirus exposure and HLA in healthy donors. The germline CDR1 and CDR2 sequences are SGHTA and FQGNSA. The CDR3 length is 14 residues. The junction had 5 bases not matched to a gene; V was cut back by 4 bases and J by 2 bases. All the people who gave samples were healthy bone marrow donors. Notes on the study in general: Researchers left out some V segments, among them TRBV6-2 and TRBV6-3, as indistinguishable. TCR beta sequences reportedly predicted most subjects' HLA-A and HLA-B alleles accurately.

In regard to this clone: Its matching antigen is unknown.

The PCR was carried out with 60 Vbeta primers and 13 Jbeta primers. Sequencing used immunoSEQ multiplex PCR; TCRdb keeps in-frame clones, though not all of them. Here the sample spans 95,000 to 150,000 clones, about 80% being singletons. This sequence originates from a woman aged 50 to 65 in good health and CMV-seronegative. Sequencing was performed on PBMCs. The chain employs TRBV7-2 and TRBJ2-7, with TRBD2 identical over 7 bases. The CDR3, as DNA: TGTGCCAGCAGCTCCTACCTAGCGGCCTACGAGCAGTACTTC. It specifies CASSSYLAAYEQYF.